This T cell receptor (beta chain) was identified during a study of PD-L1 blockade in urothelial cancer. Here immunoSEQ multiplex PCR was the method, and the copy in TCRdb shows in-frame clones only, minus some. The table records some 50,000 clones, around nine tenths of them present only once. Time point denoted: pretreatment peripheral blood. The sample here was PBMCs, taken around atezolizumab (anti-PD-L1) treatment. This clonotype was obtained from an older woman with urothelial cancer.

The CDR3 here is CASTLGTGDSPLHF. CDR3 sequence (DNA): TGTGCCAGCACCCTAGGGACAGGGGATTCACCCCTCCACTTT. The V and J genes are TRBV6-6 and TRBJ1-6, with 10 bases matching TRBD1. Germline CDR1 is MNHNY and CDR2 is SVGAGI (reference sequence). The length of the CDR3 is 14 residues. V shed 7 bases, J shed 8 bases, and the junction held 5 bases outside the gene matches.